Listed below are T cell receptor beta chains from one sample, sequenced in a study of blood T cells in healthy people across ages. A single record per CDR3 protein comes from TCRdb applying MiXCR to the 5' RACE reads. The profile covers roughly 1.5 million distinct CDR3 sequences, with roughly 43% appearing a single time and about 4% taken by the ten largest. The sample comprised blood. The receptors shown here come from a woman between 18 and 30 years old in good health. Both conserved end residues are part of each CDR3. D genes are given only for firm matches. Clone size is shown for a subset of rows, as once, few, many or a class of expanded clone.

clone_size j_call d_call v_call cdr3_nt cdr3_aa
. TRBJ1-2 . TRBV7-2 TGTGCCAGCAGCTTAGCTAGTGCTAACTATGGCTACACCTTC CASSLASANYGYTF
many TRBJ1-2 . TRBV29-1 TGCAGCGTTCCCCAGGACGTGGGGAGACATGGCTACACCTTC CSVPQDVGRHGYTF
few TRBJ2-5 TRBD1 TRBV4-1 TGCGCCAGCAGCCAAGAAGGGACAGGGGTACGTGGGCAGTACTTC CASSQEGTGVRGQYF
few TRBJ2-7 . TRBV4-3 TGCGCCAGCAGCCAGACCTGGGGCGGTCGGGAGCAGTACTTC CASSQTWGGREQYF
. TRBJ2-7 . TRBV20-1 TGCAGTGCTAGAAGGGTGGGGGCTAGCTCCTACGAGCAGTACTTC CSARRVGASSYEQYF
. TRBJ2-5 . TRBV18 TGTGCCAGCTCACCGCGACAGGTGGAGACCCAGTACTTC CASSPRQVETQYF
. TRBJ2-5 . TRBV4-1 TGCGCCAGCAGCCAAGACCTAGCCTGGGCGACCCAGTACTTC CASSQDLAWATQYF
. TRBJ1-1 . TRBV12-3/TRBV12-4 TGTGCCAGCACCCGAGACGGCACTGAAGCTTTCTTT CASTRDGTEAFF
. TRBJ2-7 . TRBV4-3 TGCACCAGCAGCCCAAACAGTGTGGGCTACGAGCAGTACTTC CTSSPNSVGYEQYF
. TRBJ2-5 TRBD2 TRBV27 TGTGCCAGCAGTTTAAGTAGCGGGAGGGTTTCCTACGAGCGGTACTTC CASSLSSGRVSYERYF
once TRBJ2-1 . TRBV5-1 TGCGCCAGCAGCTTGGTCGCAAGGCAGGGCAATGAGCAGTTCTTC CASSLVARQGNEQFF
. TRBJ2-3 TRBD2 TRBV20-1 TGCAGTGCCAAGATAGCGGGGAGGGCAGATACGCAGTATTTT CSAKIAGRADTQYF
many TRBJ2-1 . TRBV2 TGTGCCAGCAGCGAAGTCAATGAGCAGTTCTTC CASSEVNEQFF
. TRBJ2-7 . TRBV6-6 TGTGCCAGCAGGCGGGGCTACGTCTCCTACGAGCAGTACTTC CASRRGYVSYEQYF
. TRBJ2-3 . TRBV9 TGTGCCCCTTGGACCCGCACCAAGGCGCAGTATTTT CAPWTRTKAQYF
. TRBJ2-6 . TRBV7-2 TGTGCCAGCAGCTTATTGGCGACAGTTGCCTCTGGGGCCAACGTCCTGACTTTC CASSLLATVASGANVLTF
few TRBJ2-5 TRBD1 TRBV7-3 TGTGCCAGCAGCGTCGACAGGGCTCAAGAGACCCAGTACTTC CASSVDRAQETQYF
few TRBJ2-7 . TRBV7-2 TGTGCCAGCAGCTTATGGTTTAGCGATACATACGAGCAGTACTTC CASSLWFSDTYEQYF
many TRBJ2-4 . TRBV7-2 TGTGCCAGCAGCCAAGGGGTTTGGGGACTCATTCAGTACTTC CASSQGVWGLIQYF
. TRBJ2-7 . TRBV18 TGTGCCAGTTCTGCCCCTGTCCTGCGCAATGAGCAGTACTTC CASSAPVLRNEQYF
. TRBJ1-5 . TRBV20-1 TGCAGTGCTAGGAGGGGAGAAAAGCCCCAGCATTTT CSARRGEKPQHF
. TRBJ1-1 . TRBV6-2/TRBV6-3 TGTGCCAGCAGTACGTGGGGGCTTCCTGAAGCTTTCTTT CASSTWGLPEAFF
once TRBJ2-3 . TRBV5-1 TGCGCCAGCAGCCACCGGGACATAGATACGCAGTATTTT CASSHRDIDTQYF
. TRBJ2-3 TRBD2 TRBV7-9 TGTGCCAGCAGCACGGGGGGGCCGTGGAATACGCAGTATTTT CASSTGGPWNTQYF
. TRBJ1-2 . TRBV11-2 TGTGCCAGCAGCGCCGGACAGATCAATGGCTACACCTTC CASSAGQINGYTF
. TRBJ1-1 . TRBV29-1 TGCAGCGTTGAAAATAGAATGGACACTGAAGCTTTCTTT CSVENRMDTEAFF
few TRBJ2-3 . TRBV20-1 TGCAGTGCTAGAGATGAGAACGCAGATACGCAGTATTTT CSARDENADTQYF
. TRBJ1-2 . TRBV4-1 TGCGCCAGCAGCCCGTCGACCCAGTGTGGCTACACCTTC CASSPSTQCGYTF
few TRBJ2-7 TRBD1 TRBV27 TGTGCCAGCAGCTACAGGGGGATCTACGAGCAGTACTTC CASSYRGIYEQYF
once TRBJ1-4 TRBD1 TRBV10-3 TGTGCCATCAGGGGGGACAGCCTGACTAAGGAAAAACTGTTTTTT CAIRGDSLTKEKLFF